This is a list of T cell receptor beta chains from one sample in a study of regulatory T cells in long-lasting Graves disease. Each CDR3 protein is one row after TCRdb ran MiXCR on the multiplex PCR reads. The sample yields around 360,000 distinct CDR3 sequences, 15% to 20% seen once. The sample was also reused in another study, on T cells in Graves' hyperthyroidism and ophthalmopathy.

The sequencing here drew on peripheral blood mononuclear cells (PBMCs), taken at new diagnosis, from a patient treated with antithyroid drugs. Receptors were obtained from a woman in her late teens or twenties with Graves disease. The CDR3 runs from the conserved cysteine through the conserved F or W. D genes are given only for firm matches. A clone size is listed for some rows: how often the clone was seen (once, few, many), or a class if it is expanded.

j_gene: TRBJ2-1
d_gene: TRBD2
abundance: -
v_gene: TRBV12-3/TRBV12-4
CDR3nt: TGTGCCAGCAGTTTAGAACGACTAGCTAGGAGGGTTGAGCAGTTCTTC
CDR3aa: CASSLERLARRVEQFF

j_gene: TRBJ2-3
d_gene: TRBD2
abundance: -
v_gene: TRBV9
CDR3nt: TGTGCCAGCAGCGAGGGGACTAGCGGAACTAGCACAGATACGCAGTATTTT
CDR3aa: CASSEGTSGTSTDTQYF

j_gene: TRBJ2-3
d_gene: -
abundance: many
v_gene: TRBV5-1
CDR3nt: TGCGCCAGCAGCCAGGACAGCTCTTACACAGATACGCAGTATTTT
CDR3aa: CASSQDSSYTDTQYF

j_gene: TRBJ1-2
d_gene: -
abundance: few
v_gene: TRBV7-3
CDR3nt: TGTGCCAGCAGCCCTGGCGGGGGCGCGTATGGGTACACCTTC
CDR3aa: CASSPGGGAYGYTF

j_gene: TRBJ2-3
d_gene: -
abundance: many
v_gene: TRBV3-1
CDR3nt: TGTGCCAGCAGCCAAGGGGATCGGGGTAGCACCGTCTCAGATACGCAGTATTTT
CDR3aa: CASSQGDRGSTVSDTQYF

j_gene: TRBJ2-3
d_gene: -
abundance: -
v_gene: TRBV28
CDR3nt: TGTGCCAGCAGTCCCTCACTAGGAATAGATACGCAGTATTTT
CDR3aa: CASSPSLGIDTQYF

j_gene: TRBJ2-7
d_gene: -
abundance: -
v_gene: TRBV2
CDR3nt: TGTGCCAGCAGTGAACTAGCAGAGGGCGAGCAGTACTTC
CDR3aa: CASSELAEGEQYF

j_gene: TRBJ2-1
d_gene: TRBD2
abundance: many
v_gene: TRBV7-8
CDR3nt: TGTGCCAGCAGCCTGAAGCGGGAGCGAGGTGAGCAGTTCTTC
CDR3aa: CASSLKRERGEQFF

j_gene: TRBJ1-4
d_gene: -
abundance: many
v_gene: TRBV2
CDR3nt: TGTGCCAGCAGCGGACAGACAACTAATGAAAAACTGTTTTTT
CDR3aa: CASSGQTTNEKLFF

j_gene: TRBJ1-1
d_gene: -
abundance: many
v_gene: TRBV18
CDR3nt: TGTGCCAGCAGCCCGAGCACTGAAGCTTTCTTT
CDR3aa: CASSPSTEAFF

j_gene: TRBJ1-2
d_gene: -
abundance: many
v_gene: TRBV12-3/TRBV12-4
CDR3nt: TGTGCCAGCACCCCCGGACGCTATGGCTACACCTTC
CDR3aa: CASTPGRYGYTF

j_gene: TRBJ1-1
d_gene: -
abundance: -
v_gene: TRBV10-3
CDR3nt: TGTGCCATCAGCCACCCGGGCAACACTGAAGCTTTCTTT
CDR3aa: CAISHPGNTEAFF

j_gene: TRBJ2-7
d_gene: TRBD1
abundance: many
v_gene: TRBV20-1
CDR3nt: TGCAGTGCCCCCGACAGGGGTCGTGGCGAGCAGTACTTC
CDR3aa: CSAPDRGRGEQYF

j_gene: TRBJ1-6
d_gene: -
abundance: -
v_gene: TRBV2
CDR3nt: TGTGCCAGCAGTAATTATAGGGACGGAACCCTCCACTTT
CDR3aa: CASSNYRDGTLHF

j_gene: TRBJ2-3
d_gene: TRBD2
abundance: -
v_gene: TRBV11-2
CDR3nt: TGTGCCAGCAGCTCGGGACTAGCGGCCCTAGGAGATACGCAGTATTTT
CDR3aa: CASSSGLAALGDTQYF

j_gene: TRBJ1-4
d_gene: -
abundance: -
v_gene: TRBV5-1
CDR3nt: TGCGCCAGCAGCTTCGGACTGCCGGGCGAAAAACTGTTTTTT
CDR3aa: CASSFGLPGEKLFF

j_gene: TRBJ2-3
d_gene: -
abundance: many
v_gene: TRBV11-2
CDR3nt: TGTGCCAGCAGATTGGGCGATACGCAGTATTTT
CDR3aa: CASRLGDTQYF

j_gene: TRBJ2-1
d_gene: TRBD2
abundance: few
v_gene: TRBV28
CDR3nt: TGTGCCAGCGCGGATAGCGGGAGGAATGAGCAGTTCTTC
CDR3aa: CASADSGRNEQFF

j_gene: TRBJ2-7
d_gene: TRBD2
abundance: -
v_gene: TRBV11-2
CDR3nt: TGTGCCAGCAGCCCCCAAGCGGGACTCTACGAGCAGTACTTC
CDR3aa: CASSPQAGLYEQYF

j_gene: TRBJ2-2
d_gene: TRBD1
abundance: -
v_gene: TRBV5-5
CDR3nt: TGTGCCAGCAGCCGACAGGGCGGAGGAAGGACCGGGGAGCTGTTTTTT
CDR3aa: CASSRQGGGRTGELFF

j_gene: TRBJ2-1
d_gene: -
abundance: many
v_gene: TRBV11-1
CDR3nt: TGTGCCAGCAGCTCAGAACAGGGCTTTGAGCAGTTCTTC
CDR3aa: CASSSEQGFEQFF

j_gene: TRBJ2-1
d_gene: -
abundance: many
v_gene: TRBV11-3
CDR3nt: TGTGCCAGCAGCTTAAACCGGGGCTCCTACAATGAGCAGTTCTTC
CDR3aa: CASSLNRGSYNEQFF

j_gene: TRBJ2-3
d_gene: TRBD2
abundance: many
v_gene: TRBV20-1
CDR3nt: TGCAGTGCTCGCTTACTAGCGGGGGGGCGAGGTGGAGATACGCAGTATTTT
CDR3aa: CSARLLAGGRGGDTQYF